The 9 T cell receptor beta chains below all came from one sample that was sequenced in a study of blood T cell repertoires in COVID-19. Profiled with immunoSEQ multiplex PCR; TCRdb holds only in-frame clones, not every one. The data show 65,000 to 75,000 clones, about four fifths seen once. Sequenced: peripheral blood. Receptors were obtained from an elderly woman with acute or convalescent COVID-19.

This rearrangement joins TRBV7-8 to TRBJ2-3; D remains unclear. CDR3 size: 13 residues. V was shortened by 0 bases and J by 5 bases, with 6 bases between the two germline ends. Germline lookup yields CDR1 SGHVS and CDR2 FQNEAQ. This chain's CDR3 is CASSLASGDTQYF. CDR3 nucleotide sequence: TGTGCCAGCAGCTTAGCCTCCGGAGATACGCAGTATTTT.

The J gene is TRBJ1-2, the V gene TRBV29-1, with TRBD1 as a possible D gene (6 bases). V lost 7 bases to trimming and J lost 2 bases, with 11 bases between them. There are 12 residues in the CDR3. The germline V gene encodes CDR1 SQVTM and CDR2 ANQGSEA. CDR3 nucleotide sequence: TGCAGCGCCCTCACAGGGAACTATGGCTACACCTTC. This codes for CSALTGNYGYTF. The whole variable domain, filled in from reference TRBV29-1 and TRBJ1-2, reads SAVISQKPSRDICQRGTSLTIQCQVDSQVTMMFWYRQQPGQSLTLIATANQGSEATYESGFVIDKFPISRPNLTFSTLTVSNMSPEDSSIYLCSALTGNYGYTFGSGTRLTVV.

The chain joins TRBV5-6 to TRBJ1-1; possible D gene TRBD1, 6 bases. The CDR3 covers 16 residues. From germline, CDR1 is SGHDT and CDR2 YYEEEE. Between the trimmed V and J ends, which lost 5 bases and 0 bases, there was a span of 17 bases. Here the CDR3 DNA reads TGTGCCAGCAGAAATGCAGGGGAACCCATGAACACTGAAGCTTTCTTT. It is translated as CASRNAGEPMNTEAFF.

This chain joins TRBV6-5 and TRBJ1-1; D gene uncertain. Germline CDR1 MNHEY, CDR2 SVGAGI. V was pared by 5 bases and J by 7 bases, with 17 bases between. The CDR3 sequence is 14 residues long. The CDR3 DNA reads as TGTGCCAGCAGTCGCGCGGCGGGAGTTGGTGAAGCTTTCTTT. Protein: CASSRAAGVGEAFF.

The chain recombines TRBV30 with TRBJ1-1; a weak D match, TRBD1 (6 bases). The germline gives CDR1 GTSNPN, CDR2 SVGIG (reference sequence). The V end lost 2 bases, the J end lost 0 bases, and 28 bases lay between the germline ends. This CDR3 is built from 20 residues. This chain's CDR3 is CAWSQYIGQYSSGMNTEAFF. In DNA, the CDR3 is TGTGCCTGGAGTCAGTACATAGGACAGTATAGCTCGGGGATGAACACTGAAGCTTTCTTT. Looking up the rest from reference TRBV30 and TRBJ1-1 gives the full variable domain: SQTIHQWPATLVQPVGSPLSLECTVEGTSNPNLYWYRQAAGRGLQLLFYSVGIGQISSEVPQNLSASRPQDRQFILSSKKLLLSDSGFYLCAWSQYIGQYSSGMNTEAFFGQGTRLTVV.

The chain employs TRBV20-1 and TRBJ1-5; D unresolved. Between the trimmed V and J ends, which lost 3 bases and 4 bases, there was a span of 10 bases. This CDR3 has 13 amino acids. The germline V gene has CDR1 DFQATT and CDR2 SNEGSKA (reference sequence). CDR3 sequence reads: CSASGQMNQPQHF. Written as DNA, the CDR3 is TGCAGTGCTAGTGGGCAGATGAATCAGCCCCAGCATTTT.

The V gene is TRBV3-1 (or the pseudogene TRBV3-2), the J gene TRBJ1-2; the D gene is possibly TRBD1 (5 bases). CDR1 is LGHDT, CDR2 YNNKEL, per germline (reference sequence). Between the trimmed V and J ends, which lost 0 bases and 8 bases, there was a span of 13 bases. The CDR3 spans 14 residues. For the CDR3, the DNA is TGTGCCAGCAGCCAAGATTGGGAGGGGCGAGGCTACACCTTC. Protein: CASSQDWEGRGYTF.

V usage is TRBV7-6 and J usage is TRBJ1-2; tentative D call: TRBD1 (5 bases). This CDR3 is built from 17 residues. CDR1 is SGHVS, CDR2 FNYEAQ, per germline. Trimming took 1 base from V and 4 from J, leaving 19 bases between them. CDR3 bases: TGTGCCAGCAGCTTAGATCCACCGGGACTATCGGTCTATGGCTACACCTTC. Translation: CASSLDPPGLSVYGYTF.

The chain is built from TRBV19 and TRBJ2-7; TRBD2 might be the D (7 bases). This CDR3 comprises 13 residues. Per germline, CDR1 LNHDA and CDR2 SQIVND (reference sequence). The V and J ends lost 6 bases and 3 bases respectively, with 12 bases between them. The CDR3 loop is CASSRGAVYEQYF. CDR3 nucleotide sequence: TGTGCCAGTAGCCGGGGGGCTGTCTACGAGCAGTACTTC.